This is a list of T cell receptor beta chains from one sample in a study of Graves' ophthalmopathy and Graves' hyperthyroidism. TCRdb used MiXCR to reprocess the multiplex PCR reads, holding one entry per CDR3 protein. The sample has 400,000 or so distinct CDR3 sequences, approximately 15% seen once. The sample was peripheral blood. Every receptor here comes from a woman between 18 and 29 years old with stable Graves' hyperthyroidism. The CDR3 runs from the conserved cysteine through the conserved F or W. D genes are given only for firm matches. Rows give clone size only sometimes, using once, few, many, or a class for an expanded clone.

>TRBV6-5|.|few|TRBJ1-1|13
CASSSFGEGEAFF
TGTGCCAGCAGTTCCTTCGGGGAGGGGGAAGCTTTCTTT
>TRBV6-1|TRBD1|.|TRBJ1-2|17
CASSELYVGGIIYGYTF
TGTGCCAGCAGTGAATTATACGTAGGGGGCATCATCTATGGCTACACCTTC
>TRBV5-1|.|many|TRBJ1-1|17
CASSTLSVGKLNTEAFF
TGCGCCAGCAGCACCCTAAGCGTCGGGAAGCTGAACACTGAAGCTTTCTTT
>TRBV7-2|TRBD1|many|TRBJ2-2|15
CASSTLTGVTGELFF
TGTGCCAGCAGCACACTGACAGGGGTAACCGGGGAGCTGTTTTTT
>TRBV11-1|.|many|TRBJ1-1|15
CASSFFPAGCTEAFF
TGTGCCAGCAGTTTTTTCCCAGCGGGATGCACTGAAGCTTTCTTT
>TRBV5-1|TRBD1|few|TRBJ1-1|14
CASSLYRGSTESFF
TGCGCCAGCAGCTTATACAGGGGTTCGACTGAATCTTTCTTT
>TRBV19|.|.|TRBJ1-5|15
CASSTQGPTNQPQHF
TGTGCCAGTAGTACACAAGGCCCCACGAATCAGCCCCAGCATTTT
>TRBV12-5|.|many|TRBJ2-5|15
CASGLLGDTQETQYF
TGTGCTAGTGGTTTGTTGGGGGACACCCAAGAGACCCAGTACTTC
>TRBV7-9|.|many|TRBJ2-5|15
CASSSLGDCQETQYF
TGTGCCAGCAGCTCTCTAGGGGATTGCCAAGAGACCCAGTACTTC
>TRBV5-1|.|many|TRBJ2-7|16
CASSFAAGRVINEQYF
TGCGCCAGCAGCTTCGCGGCGGGACGGGTGATTAACGAGCAGTACTTC
>TRBV29-1|TRBD1|few|TRBJ2-1|14
CSVGDRVSGNEQFF
TGCAGCGTTGGGGACAGGGTATCGGGGAATGAGCAGTTCTTC
>TRBV5-1|TRBD1|.|TRBJ1-2|13
CASSLDRGQSYTF
TGCGCCAGCAGCTTGGACAGGGGGCAGAGCTACACCTTC
>TRBV12-3/TRBV12-4|.|many|TRBJ1-2|12
CASSSRTSGYTF
TGTGCCAGCAGTTCTCGGACGAGCGGCTACACCTTC
>TRBV7-9|TRBD1|many|TRBJ2-7|16
CASSLAWTGEAYEQYF
TGTGCCAGCAGCTTAGCCTGGACAGGGGAAGCCTACGAGCAGTACTTC
>TRBV27|.|many|TRBJ1-2|17
CASSLTPSRGANYGYTF
TGTGCCAGCAGTTTAACCCCGTCGAGGGGAGCTAACTATGGCTACACCTTC
>TRBV6-1|.|.|TRBJ1-5|16
CASRNPHRLGNQPQHF
TGTGCCAGCAGAAATCCCCACAGGCTCGGCAATCAGCCCCAGCATTTT
>TRBV7-2|.|many|TRBJ2-5|14
CASSKPGPQETQYF
TGTGCCAGCAGCAAACCGGGACCGCAAGAGACCCAGTACTTC